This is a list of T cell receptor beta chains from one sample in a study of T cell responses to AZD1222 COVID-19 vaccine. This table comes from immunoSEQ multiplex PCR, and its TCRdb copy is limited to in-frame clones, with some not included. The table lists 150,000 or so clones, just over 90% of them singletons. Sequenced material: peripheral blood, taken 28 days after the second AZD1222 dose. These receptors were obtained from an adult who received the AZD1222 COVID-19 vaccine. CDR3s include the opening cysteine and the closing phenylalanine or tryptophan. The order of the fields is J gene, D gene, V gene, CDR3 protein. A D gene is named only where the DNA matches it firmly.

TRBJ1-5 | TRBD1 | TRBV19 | CASSQVAGGAGQPQHF
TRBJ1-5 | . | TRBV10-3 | CAISGGESQPQHF
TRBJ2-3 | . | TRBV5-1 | CASSPTIAVGLNTQYF
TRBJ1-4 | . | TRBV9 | CASSSSTGKVFF
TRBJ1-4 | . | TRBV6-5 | CASSWGQGNEKLFF
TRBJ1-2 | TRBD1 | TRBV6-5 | CASSPIGQGYGYTF
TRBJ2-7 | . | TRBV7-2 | CASSLERWGSMGRQYF
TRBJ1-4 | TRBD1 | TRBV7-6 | CASSGLGTANEKLFF
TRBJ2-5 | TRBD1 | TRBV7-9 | CASSSRDRVGETQYF
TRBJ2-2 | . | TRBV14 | CASSQTQGTGELFF
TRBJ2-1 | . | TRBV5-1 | CASSLMGGAYNEQFF
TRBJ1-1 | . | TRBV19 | CASSIPRGKAFF
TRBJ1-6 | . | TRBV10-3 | CAITRDINSPLHF
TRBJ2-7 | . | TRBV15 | CATSTTRVNEQYF
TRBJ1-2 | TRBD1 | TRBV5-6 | CASSLEGQGGFNYGYTF
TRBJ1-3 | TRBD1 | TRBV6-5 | CATARAGGGNTIYF
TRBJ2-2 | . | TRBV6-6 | CASSTSRGTGELFF
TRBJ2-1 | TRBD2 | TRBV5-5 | CASSSGLADYNEQFF
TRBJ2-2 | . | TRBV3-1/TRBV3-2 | CASSTSRVNTGELFF
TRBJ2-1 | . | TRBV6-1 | CASSEQGSLFF
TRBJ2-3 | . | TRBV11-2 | CASRTGPDTDTQYF
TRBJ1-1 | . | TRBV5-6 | CASSLGPVQGMNTEAFF
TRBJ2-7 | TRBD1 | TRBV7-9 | CASSLAWDRGYEQYF
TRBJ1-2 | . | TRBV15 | CATSTAGFYGYTF
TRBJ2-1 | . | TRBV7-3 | CASSLSAAGLGNEQFF
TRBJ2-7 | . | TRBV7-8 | CASSLKGNEQYF
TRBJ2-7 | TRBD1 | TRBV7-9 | CASSDSGQGAYEQYF
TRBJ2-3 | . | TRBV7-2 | CASSLLSSTDTQYF
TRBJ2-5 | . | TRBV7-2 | CASSLAQGGSTQYF
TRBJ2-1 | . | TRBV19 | CASSIDIVVEQFF
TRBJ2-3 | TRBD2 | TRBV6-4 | CASSVAGGTDTQYF
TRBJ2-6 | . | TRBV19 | CASSSQGSGANVLTF
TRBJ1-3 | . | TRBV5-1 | CASTTVPGPSPGNTIYF
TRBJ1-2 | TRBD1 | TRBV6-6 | CASSSTDRNNYGYTF
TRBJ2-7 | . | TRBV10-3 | CAISYEQYF
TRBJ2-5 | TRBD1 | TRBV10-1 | CASSGRTGYQETQYF
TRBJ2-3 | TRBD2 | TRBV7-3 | CASSRASGSTDTQYF
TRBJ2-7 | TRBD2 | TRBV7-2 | CASGLARNYEQYF
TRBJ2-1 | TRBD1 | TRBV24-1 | CATSDYPQGSDSYNEQFF
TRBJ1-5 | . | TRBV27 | CASRTHGDRSQPQHF
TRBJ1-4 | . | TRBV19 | CASSMMGGEAKLFF
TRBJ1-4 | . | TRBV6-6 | CASSYAPATNEKLFF
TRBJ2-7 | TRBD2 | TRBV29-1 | CSGGTSGTNEQYF
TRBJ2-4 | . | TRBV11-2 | CASSRNIQYF
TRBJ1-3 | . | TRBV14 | CASSFRQDSGNTIYF
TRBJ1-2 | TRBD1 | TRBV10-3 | CAISEGDRTYGYTF
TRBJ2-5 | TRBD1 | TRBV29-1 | CSVERQGRETQYF
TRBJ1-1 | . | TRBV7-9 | CASSLRDSDTEAFF